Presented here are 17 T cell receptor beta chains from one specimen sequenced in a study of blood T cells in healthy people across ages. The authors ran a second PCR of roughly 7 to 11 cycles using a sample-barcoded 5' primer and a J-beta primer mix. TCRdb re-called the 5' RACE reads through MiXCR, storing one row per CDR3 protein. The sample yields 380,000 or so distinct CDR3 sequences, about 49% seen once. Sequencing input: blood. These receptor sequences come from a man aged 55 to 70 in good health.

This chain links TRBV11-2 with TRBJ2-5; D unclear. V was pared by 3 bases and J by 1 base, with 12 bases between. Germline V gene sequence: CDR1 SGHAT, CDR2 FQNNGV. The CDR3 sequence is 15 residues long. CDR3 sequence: CASSFSAPTQETQYF. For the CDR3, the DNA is TGTGCCAGCAGCTTCTCGGCACCGACCCAAGAGACCCAGTACTTC.

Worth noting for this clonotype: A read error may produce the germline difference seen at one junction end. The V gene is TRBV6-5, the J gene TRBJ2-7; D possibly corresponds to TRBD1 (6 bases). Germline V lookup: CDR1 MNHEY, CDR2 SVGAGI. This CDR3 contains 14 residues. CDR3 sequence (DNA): TGTGCCAGCAGACCTGGGGACAAACCCTACAAGCAGTACTTC. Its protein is CASRPGDKPYKQYF.

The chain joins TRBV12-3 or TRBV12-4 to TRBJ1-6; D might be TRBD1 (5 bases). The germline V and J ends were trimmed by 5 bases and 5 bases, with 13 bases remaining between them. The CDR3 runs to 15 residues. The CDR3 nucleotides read TGTGCCAGCAGTCCCGGGACGGCGGATAATTCACCCCTCCACTTT. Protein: CASSPGTADNSPLHF.

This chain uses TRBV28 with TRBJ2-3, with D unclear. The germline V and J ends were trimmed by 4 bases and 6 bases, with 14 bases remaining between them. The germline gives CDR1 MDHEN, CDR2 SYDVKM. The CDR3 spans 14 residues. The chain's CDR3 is CASSSSAVSDTQYF. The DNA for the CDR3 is TGTGCCAGCAGTTCATCCGCCGTGTCCGATACGCAGTATTTT.

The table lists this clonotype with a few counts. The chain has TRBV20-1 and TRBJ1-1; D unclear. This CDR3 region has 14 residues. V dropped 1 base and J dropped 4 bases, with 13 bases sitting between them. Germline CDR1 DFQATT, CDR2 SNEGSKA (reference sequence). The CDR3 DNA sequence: TGCAGTGCTAGAGCCTCGTGGAGCGCCACTGAAGCTTTCTTT. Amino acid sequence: CSARASWSATEAFF.

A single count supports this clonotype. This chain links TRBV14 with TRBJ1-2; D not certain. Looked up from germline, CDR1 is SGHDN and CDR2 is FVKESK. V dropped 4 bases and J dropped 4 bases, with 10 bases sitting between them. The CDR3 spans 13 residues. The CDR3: CASSLLPSYGYTF. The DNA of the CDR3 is TGTGCCAGCAGCCTACTCCCGAGCTATGGCTACACCTTC.

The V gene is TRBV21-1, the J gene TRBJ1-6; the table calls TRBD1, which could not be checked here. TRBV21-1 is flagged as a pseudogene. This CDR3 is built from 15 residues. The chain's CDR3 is CASGTPTGGRSPLHF. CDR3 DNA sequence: TGTGCCAGCGGTACACCGACAGGGGGTCGCTCACCCCTCCACTTT.

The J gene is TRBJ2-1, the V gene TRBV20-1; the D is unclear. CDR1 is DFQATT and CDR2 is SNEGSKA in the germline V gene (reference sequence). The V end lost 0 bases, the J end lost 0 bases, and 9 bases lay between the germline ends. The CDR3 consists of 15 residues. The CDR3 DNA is TGCAGTGCTAGAGATAGGGCCTACTCCTACAATGAGCAGTTCTTC. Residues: CSARDRAYSYNEQFF.

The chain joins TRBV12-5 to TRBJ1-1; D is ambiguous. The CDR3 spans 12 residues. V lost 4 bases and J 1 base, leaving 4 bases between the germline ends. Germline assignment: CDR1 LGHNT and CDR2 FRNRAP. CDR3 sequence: CASGWENTEAFF. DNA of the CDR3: TGTGCTAGTGGTTGGGAGAACACTGAAGCTTTCTTT.

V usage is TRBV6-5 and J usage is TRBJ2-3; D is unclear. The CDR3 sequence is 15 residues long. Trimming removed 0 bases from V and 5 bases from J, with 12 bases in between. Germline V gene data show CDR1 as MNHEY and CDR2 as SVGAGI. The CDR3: CASSYSDIGKDTQYF. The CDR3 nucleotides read TGTGCCAGCAGTTACTCTGATATCGGAAAAGATACGCAGTATTTT.

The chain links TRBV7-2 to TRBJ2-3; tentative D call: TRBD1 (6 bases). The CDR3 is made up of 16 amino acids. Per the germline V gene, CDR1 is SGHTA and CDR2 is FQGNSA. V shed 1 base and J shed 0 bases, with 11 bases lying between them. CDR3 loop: CASSLEGTTSTDTQYF. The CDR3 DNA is TGTGCCAGCAGCTTAGAGGGGACAACTAGCACAGATACGCAGTATTTT.

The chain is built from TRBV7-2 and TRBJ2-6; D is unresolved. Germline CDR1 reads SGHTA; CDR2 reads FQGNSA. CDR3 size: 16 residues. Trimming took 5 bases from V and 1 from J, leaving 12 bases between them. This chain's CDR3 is CASSPSGASGANVLTF. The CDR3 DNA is TGTGCCAGCAGCCCCTCCGGAGCATCTGGGGCCAACGTCCTGACTTTC.

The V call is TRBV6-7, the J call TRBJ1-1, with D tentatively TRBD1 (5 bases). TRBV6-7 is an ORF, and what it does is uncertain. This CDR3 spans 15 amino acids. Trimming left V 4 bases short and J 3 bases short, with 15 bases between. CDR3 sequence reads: CASSSWTRRYTEAFF. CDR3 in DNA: TGTGCCAGCAGTTCCTGGACACGGAGGTACACTGAAGCTTTCTTT.

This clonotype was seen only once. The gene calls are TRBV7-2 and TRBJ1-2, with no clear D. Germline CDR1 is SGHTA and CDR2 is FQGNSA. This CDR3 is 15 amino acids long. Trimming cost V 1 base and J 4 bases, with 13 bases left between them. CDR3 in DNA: TGTGCCAGCAGCTTAGGTACTGGAACCTTCTATGGCTACACCTTC. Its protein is CASSLGTGTFYGYTF.

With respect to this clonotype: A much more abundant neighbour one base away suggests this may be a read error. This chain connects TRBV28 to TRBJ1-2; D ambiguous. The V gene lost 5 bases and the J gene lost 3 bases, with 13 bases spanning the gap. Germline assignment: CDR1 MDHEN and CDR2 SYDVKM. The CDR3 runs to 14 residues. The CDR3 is CASSPPATDYGYTF. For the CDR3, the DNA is TGTGCCAGCAGTCCCCCAGCTACAGACTATGGCTACACCTTC.

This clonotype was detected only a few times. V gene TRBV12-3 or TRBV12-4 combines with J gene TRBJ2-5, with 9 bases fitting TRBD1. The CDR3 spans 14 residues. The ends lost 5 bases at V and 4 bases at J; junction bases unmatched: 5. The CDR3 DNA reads TGTGCCAGCAGTCAGCGACAGGGGGTAGAGACCCAGTACTTC. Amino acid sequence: CASSQRQGVETQYF.

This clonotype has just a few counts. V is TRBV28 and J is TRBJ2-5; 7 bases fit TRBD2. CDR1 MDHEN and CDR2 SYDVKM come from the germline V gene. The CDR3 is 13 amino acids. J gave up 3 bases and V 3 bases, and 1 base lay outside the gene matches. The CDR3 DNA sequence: TGTGCCAGCAGTTTGGGGAGGGAAGAGACCCAGTACTTC. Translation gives CASSLGREETQYF.